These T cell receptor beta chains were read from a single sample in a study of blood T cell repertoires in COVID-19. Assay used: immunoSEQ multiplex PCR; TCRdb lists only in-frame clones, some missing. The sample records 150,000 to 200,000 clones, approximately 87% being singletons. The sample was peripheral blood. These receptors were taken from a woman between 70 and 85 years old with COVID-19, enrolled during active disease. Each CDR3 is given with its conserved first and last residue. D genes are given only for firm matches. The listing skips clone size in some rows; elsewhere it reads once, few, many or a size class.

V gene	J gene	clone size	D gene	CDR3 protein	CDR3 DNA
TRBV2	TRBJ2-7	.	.	CASSVLRGDNEQYF	TGTGCCAGCAGTGTGTTAAGGGGCGACAACGAGCAGTACTTC
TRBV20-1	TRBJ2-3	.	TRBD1	CSASPTGGWPDTQYF	TGCAGTGCTAGTCCCACAGGGGGCTGGCCAGATACGCAGTATTTT
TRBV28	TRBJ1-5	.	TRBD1	CASRWDRPNQPQHF	TGTGCCAGCAGATGGGACAGGCCTAATCAGCCCCAGCATTTT
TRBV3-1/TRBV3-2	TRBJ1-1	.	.	CASSPRERQTEAFF	TGTGCCAGCAGCCCTAGGGAGAGGCAAACTGAAGCTTTCTTT
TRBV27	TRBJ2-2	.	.	CASSSGVGTGELFF	TGTGCCAGCAGTTCCGGGGTTGGGACCGGGGAGCTGTTTTTT
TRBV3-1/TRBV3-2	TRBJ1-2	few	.	CASFKVAYGYTF	TGTGCCAGCTTTAAGGTAGCTTATGGCTACACCTTC
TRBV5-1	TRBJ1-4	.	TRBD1	CASSLVMVLDRENEKLFF	TGCGCCAGCAGCTTGGTTATGGTTTTAGACAGGGAGAATGAAAAACTGTTTTTT
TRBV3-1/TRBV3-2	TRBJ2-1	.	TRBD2	CASRTTSGPYNEQFF	TGTGCCAGCAGGACTACTAGCGGCCCCTACAATGAGCAGTTCTTC
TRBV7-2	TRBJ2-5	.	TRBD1	CASSLQGDRETQYF	TGTGCCAGCAGCTTACAGGGGGATCGAGAGACCCAGTACTTC
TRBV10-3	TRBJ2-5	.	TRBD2	CAISETGLAKQETQYF	TGTGCCATCAGTGAAACGGGACTAGCGAAACAAGAGACCCAGTACTTC
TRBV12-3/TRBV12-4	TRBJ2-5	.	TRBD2	CASTWGGETQYF	TGTGCCAGCACCTGGGGGGGGGAGACCCAGTACTTC
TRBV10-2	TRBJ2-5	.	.	CASSESPGEPRETQYF	TGCGCCAGCAGTGAGTCTCCGGGAGAACCAAGAGAGACCCAGTACTTC
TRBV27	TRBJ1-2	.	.	CASSPSRVFYGYTF	TGTGCCAGCAGTCCTTCCAGGGTTTTCTATGGCTACACCTTC
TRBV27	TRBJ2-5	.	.	CASSLTRQTQETQYF	TGTGCCAGCAGTTTAACAAGACAGACCCAAGAGACCCAGTACTTC
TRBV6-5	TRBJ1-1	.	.	CASSYSIRVDTEAFF	TGTGCCAGCAGTTACTCGATCAGGGTGGACACTGAAGCTTTCTTT
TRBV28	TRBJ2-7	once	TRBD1	CASSRDRGTYEQYF	TGTGCCAGCAGTCGGGACAGGGGGACCTACGAGCAGTACTTC
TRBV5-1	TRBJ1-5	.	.	CASSLGGGGQPQHF	TGCGCCAGCAGCTTGGGTGGGGGAGGGCAGCCCCAGCATTTT
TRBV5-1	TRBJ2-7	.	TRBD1	CASSFGQGANEQYF	TGCGCCAGCAGCTTTGGACAGGGGGCGAACGAGCAGTACTTC
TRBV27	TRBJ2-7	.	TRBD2	CASRISGRYEQYF	TGTGCCAGCAGGATTAGCGGGAGATACGAGCAGTACTTC
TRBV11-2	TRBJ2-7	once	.	CASSLGGGDPHF	TGTGCCAGCAGCTTGGGTGGCGGGGACCCTCACTTC
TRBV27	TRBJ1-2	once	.	CASSLEAGWNGYTF	TGTGCCAGCAGTTTAGAGGCAGGGTGGAATGGCTACACCTTC
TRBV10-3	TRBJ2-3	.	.	CAISGQGTDTQYF	TGTGCCATCAGTGGGCAGGGGACAGATACGCAGTATTTT
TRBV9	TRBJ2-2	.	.	CASSFDRPTGELFF	TGTGCCAGCAGTTTTGACAGGCCCACCGGGGAGCTGTTTTTT
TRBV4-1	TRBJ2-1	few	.	CASSRIARQVNEQFF	TGCGCCAGCAGCCGAATCGCTCGACAGGTCAATGAGCAGTTCTTC
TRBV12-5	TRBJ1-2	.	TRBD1	CASGLVDYTGAVNYGYTF	TGTGCTAGTGGTTTGGTAGATTATACAGGGGCCGTTAACTATGGCTACACCTTC
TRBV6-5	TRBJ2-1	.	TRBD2	CASVAGNRNEQFF	TGTGCCAGCGTAGCGGGAAATCGGAATGAGCAGTTCTTC
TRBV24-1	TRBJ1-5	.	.	CATSAGDYGQPQHF	TGTGCCACCAGTGCAGGGGATTATGGTCAGCCCCAGCATTTT
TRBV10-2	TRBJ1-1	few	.	CASSLDSNTEAFF	TGCGCCAGCAGTCTGGACAGTAACACTGAAGCTTTCTTT
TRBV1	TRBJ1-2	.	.	CTSSQDQGYTF	TGCACCAGCAGCCAAGATCAAGGCTACACCTTC
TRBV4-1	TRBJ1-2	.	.	CASSQESSTVTNYGYTF	TGCGCCAGCAGCCAAGAATCGTCGACAGTCACTAACTATGGCTACACCTTC
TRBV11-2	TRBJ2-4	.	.	CASSLETTTPGNIQYF	TGTGCCAGCAGCTTAGAAACCACGACCCCCGGGAACATTCAGTACTTC
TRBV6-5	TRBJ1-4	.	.	CASSYLGRANEKLFF	TGTGCCAGCAGTTACCTGGGCAGGGCTAATGAAAAACTGTTTTTT
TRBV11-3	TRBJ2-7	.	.	CASSPGRRPSYEQYF	TGTGCCAGCAGCCCCGGTCGGAGACCCTCCTACGAGCAGTACTTC
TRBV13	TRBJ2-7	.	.	CASSPEGGYEQYF	TGTGCCAGCAGCCCTGAAGGGGGTTATGAGCAGTACTTC
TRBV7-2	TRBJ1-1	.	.	CASSLRAGYSEAFF	TGTGCCAGCAGCTTGAGGGCGGGGTACTCTGAAGCTTTCTTT
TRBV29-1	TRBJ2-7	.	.	CSVSRASASYEQYF	TGCAGCGTTTCACGAGCTAGCGCTTCCTACGAGCAGTACTTC
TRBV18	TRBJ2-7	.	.	CASSRDSYEQYF	TGTGCCAGCTCGCGGGACAGCTACGAGCAGTACTTC